The sequence of this T cell receptor beta chain was determined in a study of blood T cell repertoires in COVID-19. The data were produced by immunoSEQ multiplex PCR, yet TCRdb's version contains in-frame clones alone and is incomplete. Of around 240,000 clones in the sample, 86% are singletons; the top ten hold 2% to 2.5%. The V gene lost 3 bases and the J gene lost 4 bases, with 9 bases spanning the gap. Germline CDR1 reads SGHTA; CDR2 reads FQGTGA. The length of the CDR3 is 13 residues. The genes are TRBV7-3 and TRBJ1-2, with TRBD1 as a possible D gene (5 bases). This TCR came from a woman aged 45-65 years who had recovered from COVID-19. The sample taken for sequencing was PBMCs or T cells enriched from blood (not recorded which). The CDR3 is CASSLGEGYGYTF. The CDR3 coding sequence is TGTGCCAGCAGCTTGGGGGAGGGCTATGGCTACACCTTC.